This T cell receptor beta chain was profiled in a study of blood T cells in healthy people across ages. Germline CDR1 and CDR2: SQVTM and ANQGSEA. Trimming cost V 3 bases and J 1 base, with 10 bases left between them. There are 14 residues in the CDR3. It was with a sample-barcoded 5' primer and a J-beta primer mix that a second PCR of about 6 to 12 cycles was run. TCRdb reanalysed the 5' RACE reads using MiXCR and keeps one entry per CDR3 protein. The sample contains approximately 730,000 distinct CDR3 sequences, roughly 50% of which appear only once. The clonotype originates from an older man in good health. What was sequenced was blood. The gene calls are TRBV29-1 and TRBJ2-1, with D possibly being TRBD1 (5 bases). The CDR3, as DNA: TGCAGCGTTGATGGTCAGGGTTCCTACAATGAGCAGTTCTTC. This encodes CSVDGQGSYNEQFF.